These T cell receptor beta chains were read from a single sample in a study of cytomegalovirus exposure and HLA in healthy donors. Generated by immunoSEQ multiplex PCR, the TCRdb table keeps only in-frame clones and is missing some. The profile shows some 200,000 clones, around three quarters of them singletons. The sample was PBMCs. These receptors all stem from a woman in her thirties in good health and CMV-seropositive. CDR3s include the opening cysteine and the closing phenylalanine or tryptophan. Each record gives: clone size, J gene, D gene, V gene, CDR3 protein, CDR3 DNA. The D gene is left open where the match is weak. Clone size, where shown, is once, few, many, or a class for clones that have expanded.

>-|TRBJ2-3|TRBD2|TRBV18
CASSRPGLAGGFTDTQYF
TGTGCCAGCTCACGACCGGGACTAGCGGGAGGTTTCACAGATACGCAGTATTTT
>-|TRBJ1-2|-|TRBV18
CASSPFGQINYGYTF
TGTGCCAGCTCACCTTTTGGACAGATTAACTATGGCTACACCTTC
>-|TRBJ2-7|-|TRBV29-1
CSVEYRDKSSYEQYF
TGCAGCGTGGAATACCGGGACAAGAGCTCCTACGAGCAGTACTTC
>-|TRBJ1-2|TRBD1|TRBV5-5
CASSVAPTGEGGYTF
TGTGCCAGCAGCGTTGCCCCGACAGGGGAGGGAGGCTACACCTTC
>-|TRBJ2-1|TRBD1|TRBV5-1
CASSLGIRSGGYNEQFF
TGCGCCAGCAGCTTGGGGATTCGGTCAGGGGGCTACAATGAGCAGTTCTTC
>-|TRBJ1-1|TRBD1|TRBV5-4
CASSFNYGDRVPNTEAFF
TGTGCCAGCAGCTTTAATTATGGGGACAGGGTTCCCAACACTGAAGCTTTCTTT
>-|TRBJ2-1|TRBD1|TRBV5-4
CASSLRQGNANEQFF
TGTGCCAGCAGCTTGCGACAGGGAAATGCCAATGAGCAGTTCTTC
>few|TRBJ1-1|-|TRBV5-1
CASCDWDIQQSEAFF
TGCGCCAGCTGCGATTGGGACATCCAACAAAGTGAAGCTTTCTTT
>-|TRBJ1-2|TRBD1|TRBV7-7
CASSVGTGRAVNYGYTF
TGTGCCAGCAGCGTCGGGACAGGGCGGGCCGTTAACTATGGCTACACCTTC
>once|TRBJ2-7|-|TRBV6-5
CASSYSGDTYEQYF
TGTGCCAGCAGTTACTCGGGAGATACCTACGAGCAGTACTTC
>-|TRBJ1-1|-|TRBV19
CASNDGRGPRNTEAFF
TGTGCCAGTAACGACGGTAGGGGTCCAAGGAACACTGAAGCTTTCTTT
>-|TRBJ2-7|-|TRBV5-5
CASSRGGGDAYEQYF
TGTGCCAGCAGCCGAGGCGGGGGCGATGCCTACGAGCAGTACTTC
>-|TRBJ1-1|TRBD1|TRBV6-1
CASSEQPLRGYTEAFF
TGTGCCAGCAGTGAACAACCTCTCAGGGGGTACACTGAAGCTTTCTTT
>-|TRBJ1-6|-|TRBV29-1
CSVALGDRNSPLHF
TGCAGCGTTGCCCTCGGTGATCGGAATTCACCCCTCCACTTT
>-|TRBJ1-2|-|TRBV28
CASSLSYYGYTF
TGTGCCAGCAGTTTATCGTACTATGGCTACACCTTC
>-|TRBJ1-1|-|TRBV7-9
CASSRPGRPEAFF
TGTGCCAGCAGCCGCCCGGGTCGGCCTGAAGCTTTCTTT
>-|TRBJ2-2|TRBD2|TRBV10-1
CATSELLTSGDTGELFF
TGCGCCACTTCGGAGTTATTGACTAGCGGGGACACCGGGGAGCTGTTTTTT
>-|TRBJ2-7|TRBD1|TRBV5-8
CASSKLTGTYEQYF
TGTGCCAGCAGCAAACTGACAGGGACCTACGAGCAGTACTTC